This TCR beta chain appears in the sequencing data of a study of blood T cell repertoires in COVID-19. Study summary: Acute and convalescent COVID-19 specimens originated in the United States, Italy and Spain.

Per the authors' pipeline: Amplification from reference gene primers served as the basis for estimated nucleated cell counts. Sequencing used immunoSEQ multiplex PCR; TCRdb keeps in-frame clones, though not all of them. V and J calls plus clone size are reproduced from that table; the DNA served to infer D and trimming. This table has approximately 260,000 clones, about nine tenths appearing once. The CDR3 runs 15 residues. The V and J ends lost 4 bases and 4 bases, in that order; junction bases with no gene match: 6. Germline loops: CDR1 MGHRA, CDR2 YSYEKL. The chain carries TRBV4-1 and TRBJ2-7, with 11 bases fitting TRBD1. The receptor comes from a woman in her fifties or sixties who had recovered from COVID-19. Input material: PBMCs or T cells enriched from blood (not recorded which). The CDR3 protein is CASSRAGTGGYEQYF. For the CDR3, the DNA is TGCGCCAGCAGCCGCGCCGGGACAGGGGGATACGAGCAGTACTTC.